This TCR beta chain is drawn from a study of cytomegalovirus exposure and HLA in healthy donors (TCRdb year 2017). With respect to the entire study: According to a later analysis, one platform produced both the 100 to 150 validation repertoires and the 670 or so repertoires of the first cohort. To predict cytomegalovirus infection status, the study brought together high-throughput TCR immunosequencing, statistical association of individual TCRs with disease status, and machine learning. The study was designed to test whether signatures of past pathogen exposure could be identified by cataloging public T cell receptors. In addition to the first cohort of 650 to 750 subjects, a separate validation cohort of 130 or so different subjects was used.

The donors belonged to the validation cohort of roughly 120 subjects, which was separate from the approximately 610-subject first cohort. The protocol used for the library was the immunoSEQ multiplex PCR assay. Regarding the original processing steps: A statistical classification framework was built to diagnose cytomegalovirus status from the catalog of TCR beta chain sequences. This is the immuneACCESS table as TCRdb keeps it, with only in-frame sequences that have V and J called. A part of the clones is gone; compared with another copy, unresolved V genes explain less than half, and the rest is unexplained. For V, J and clone size, that table is used; D and trimming come from the DNA. This sample comprises roughly 220,000 clones, 90% to 95% of them detected only once. In total, the top ten clones hold 0.8% to 1.2% of the sample. The investigation overall reported the following: According to the authors, the approach could potentially be generalized to other disease states and immunological phenotypes. Subsequent analysis determined that TCRs grouped into clusters in the first cohort also showed a tendency toward co-occurrence across the 120 validation repertoires, and 94% of cluster scores exceeded 0. A few of the identified cytomegalovirus-associated TCR beta chains were confirmed in vitro to be specific for cytomegalovirus antigens. A later analysis had no HLA typing for the validation cohort, so co-occurrence there was scored across all 120 repertoires. A total of fewer than 200 TCR beta chains were listed by the study as associated with cytomegalovirus. The classifier was reported to diagnose cytomegalovirus status with high specificity and sensitivity in both the original cohort and the validation cohort. Most TCR sequences were seen in very few donors, while some public TCRs were found in many individuals.

About this clone itself: The specificity of this receptor is unknown. No much larger clone exists at a distance of one base, and base qualities are not known.

The germline V gene provides CDR1 SGHVS and CDR2 FNYEAQ. From cysteine to phenylalanine, the CDR3 is 17 amino acids long. Only CDR3 DNA remains: 51 bases, in frame from the first base. V drops 1 base and J drops 0 bases, leaving 13 bases in between. The sequenced material came from PBMCs. This chain is built from TRBV7-6 and TRBJ1-5, and the D gene may be TRBD1, 5 bases matching. The TCR was taken from a woman younger than 35 in good health and CMV-seronegative. The DNA is TGTGCCAGCAGCTTAGGCCCGCAGGGTGATAGCAATCAGCCCCAGCATTTT. The translation is CASSLGPQGDSNQPQHF.